This TCR beta chain was captured by sequencing in a study of blood T cell repertoires in COVID-19. Study overall: The origin of the acute and convalescent COVID-19 samples was the United States, Italy and Spain. PBMCs, B-cell-depleted T cells, or T cells provided the cDNA or gDNA that made up the material.

This table comes from immunoSEQ multiplex PCR, and its TCRdb copy is limited to in-frame clones, with some not included. The data contain roughly 210,000 clones, around four fifths of them singletons. Patients in Seattle were enrolled during active infection, then followed longitudinally. The germline V and J ends were trimmed by 0 bases and 6 bases, with 6 bases remaining between them. Per the germline V gene, CDR1 is SGHRS and CDR2 is YFSETQ. CDR3 length equals 12 residues. Turning to this clone: Other DNA sequences in the sample encode the same CDR3.

The chain recombines TRBV5-1 with TRBJ1-2; a weak D match, TRBD1 (6 bases). The clonotype was recovered from a woman aged 80 or over with COVID-19, enrolled during active disease. Sequences were obtained from peripheral blood. The CDR3 reads CASSLAGDGYTF. CDR3 coding DNA: TGCGCCAGCAGCTTGGCAGGGGATGGCTACACCTTC.